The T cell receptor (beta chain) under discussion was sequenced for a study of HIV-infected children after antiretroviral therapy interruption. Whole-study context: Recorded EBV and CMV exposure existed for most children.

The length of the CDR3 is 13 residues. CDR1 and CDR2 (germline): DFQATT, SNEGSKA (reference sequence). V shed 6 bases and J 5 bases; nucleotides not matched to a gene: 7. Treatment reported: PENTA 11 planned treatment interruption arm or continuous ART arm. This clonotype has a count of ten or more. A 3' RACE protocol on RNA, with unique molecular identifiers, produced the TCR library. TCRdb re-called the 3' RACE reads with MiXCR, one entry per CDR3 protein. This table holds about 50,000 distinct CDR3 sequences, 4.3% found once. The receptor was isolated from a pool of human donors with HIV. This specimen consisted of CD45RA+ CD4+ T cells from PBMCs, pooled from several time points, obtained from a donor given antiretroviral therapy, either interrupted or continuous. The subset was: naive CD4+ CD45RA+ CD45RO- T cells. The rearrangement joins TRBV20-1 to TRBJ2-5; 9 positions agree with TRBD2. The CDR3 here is CSAPRGGDETQYF. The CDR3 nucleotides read TGCAGTGCCCCGCGGGGGGGCGACGAGACCCAGTACTTC.